The TCR beta chain under discussion was sequenced for a study of control samples from healthy donors and cancer patients. The assay was immunoSEQ multiplex PCR, and TCRdb's table has in-frame clones only and misses some. Here the sample spans approximately 83,000 clones, 93% being singletons. Trimming took off 1 base at V and 0 bases at J, with 12 bases between the two ends. The CDR3 spans 16 residues. The germline V gene has CDR1 LGHNA and CDR2 YNFKEQ. This chain links TRBV4-2 with TRBJ1-1; weak D call: TRBD1 (5 bases). Sequencing was carried out using blood. The clonotype comes from a woman in her thirties in good health. The CDR3 loop reads CASSQGTGLMNTEAFF. The CDR3 DNA reads as TGTGCCAGCAGCCAAGGCACAGGACTTATGAACACTGAAGCTTTCTTT.